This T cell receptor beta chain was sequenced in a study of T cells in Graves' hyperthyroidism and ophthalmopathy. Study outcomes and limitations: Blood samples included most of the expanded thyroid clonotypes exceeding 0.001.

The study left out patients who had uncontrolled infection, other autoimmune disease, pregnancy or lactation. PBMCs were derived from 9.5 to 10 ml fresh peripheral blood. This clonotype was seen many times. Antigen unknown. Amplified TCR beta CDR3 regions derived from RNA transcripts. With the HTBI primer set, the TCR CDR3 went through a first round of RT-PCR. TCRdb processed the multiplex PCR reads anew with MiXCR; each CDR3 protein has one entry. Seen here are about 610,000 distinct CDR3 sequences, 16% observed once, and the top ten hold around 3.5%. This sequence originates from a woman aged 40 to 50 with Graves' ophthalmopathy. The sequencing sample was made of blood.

For the CDR3, the DNA is TGTGCCAGCAGCTTAGGACCGACCTCCACAGATACGCAGTATTTT. It encodes CASSLGPTSTDTQYF. The gene calls are TRBV11-2 and TRBJ2-3; no firm D call. The V gene lost 1 base and the J gene lost 2 bases, with 10 bases spanning the gap. This CDR3 comprises 15 residues. CDR1 SGHAT and CDR2 FQNNGV come from the germline V gene.